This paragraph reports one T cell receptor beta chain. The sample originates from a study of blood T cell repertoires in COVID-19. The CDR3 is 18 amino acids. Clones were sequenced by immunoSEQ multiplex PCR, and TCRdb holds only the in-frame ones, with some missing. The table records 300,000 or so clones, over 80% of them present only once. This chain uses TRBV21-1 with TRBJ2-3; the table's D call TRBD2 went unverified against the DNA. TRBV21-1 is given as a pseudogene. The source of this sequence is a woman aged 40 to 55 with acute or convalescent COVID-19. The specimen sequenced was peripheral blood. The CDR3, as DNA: TGTGCCAGCAGGCCAAGGGGGGGCTGGGGTTTTTGCACAGATACGCAGTATTTT. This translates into CASRPRGGWGFCTDTQYF.